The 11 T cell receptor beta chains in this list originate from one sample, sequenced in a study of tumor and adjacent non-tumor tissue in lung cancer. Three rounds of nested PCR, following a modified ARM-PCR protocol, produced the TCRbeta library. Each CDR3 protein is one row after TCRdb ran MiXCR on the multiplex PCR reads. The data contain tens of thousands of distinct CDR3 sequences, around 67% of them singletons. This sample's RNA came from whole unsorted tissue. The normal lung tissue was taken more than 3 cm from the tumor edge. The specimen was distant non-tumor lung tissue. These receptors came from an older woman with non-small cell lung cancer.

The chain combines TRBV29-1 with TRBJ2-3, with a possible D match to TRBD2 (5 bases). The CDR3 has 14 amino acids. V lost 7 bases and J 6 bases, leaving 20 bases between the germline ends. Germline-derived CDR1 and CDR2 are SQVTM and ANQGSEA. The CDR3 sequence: CSDEMGVVTDTQYF. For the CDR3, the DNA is TGCAGCGATGAGATGGGAGTGGTGACTGATACGCAGTATTTT.

CDR3 amino acids: CAISELVAAAGELFF. In DNA, the CDR3 is TGTGCCATCAGTGAGCTAGTGGCAGCAGCCGGGGAGCTGTTTTTT. The chain has TRBV10-3 and TRBJ2-2; D ambiguous. The CDR3 is made up of 15 amino acids. The germline V gene has CDR1 ENHRY and CDR2 SYGVKD. Trimming stripped 2 bases from V and 6 bases from J, with 13 bases between.

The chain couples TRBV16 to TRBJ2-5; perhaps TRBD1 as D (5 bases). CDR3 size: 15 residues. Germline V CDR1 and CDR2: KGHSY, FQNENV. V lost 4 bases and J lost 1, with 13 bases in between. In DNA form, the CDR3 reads TGTGCCAGCAGCCCATTTGACAGCTTCCAAGAGACCCAGTACTTC. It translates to CASSPFDSFQETQYF.

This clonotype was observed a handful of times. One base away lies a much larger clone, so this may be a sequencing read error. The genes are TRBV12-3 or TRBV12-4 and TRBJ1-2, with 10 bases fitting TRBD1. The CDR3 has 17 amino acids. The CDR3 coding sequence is TGTGCCGGCAGTCCGGGGGACAGGGGCAAGAATAACTATGGCTACACCTTC. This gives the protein CAGSPGDRGKNNYGYTF.

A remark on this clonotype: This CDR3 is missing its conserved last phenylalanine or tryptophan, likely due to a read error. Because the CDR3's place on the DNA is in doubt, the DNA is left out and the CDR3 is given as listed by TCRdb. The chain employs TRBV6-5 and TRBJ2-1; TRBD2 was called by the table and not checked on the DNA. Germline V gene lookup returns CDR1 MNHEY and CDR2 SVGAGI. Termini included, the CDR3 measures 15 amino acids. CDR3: CASSQLLAALNEQLL.

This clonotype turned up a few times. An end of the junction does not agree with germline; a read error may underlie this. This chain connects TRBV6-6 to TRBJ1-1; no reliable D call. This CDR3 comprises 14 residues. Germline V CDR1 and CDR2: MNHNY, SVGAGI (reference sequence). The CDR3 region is CASSYSLDGDRAFF. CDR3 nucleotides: TGTGCCAGTAGTTACTCTCTAGACGGGGATCGAGCTTTCTTT.

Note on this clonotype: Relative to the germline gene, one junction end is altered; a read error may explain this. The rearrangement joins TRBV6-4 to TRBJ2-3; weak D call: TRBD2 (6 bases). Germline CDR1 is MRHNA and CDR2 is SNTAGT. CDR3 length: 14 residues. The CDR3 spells CARERRGEHRYAVF. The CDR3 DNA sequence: TGTGCCAGAGAAAGGAGGGGAGAGCACAGATACGCAGTATTT.

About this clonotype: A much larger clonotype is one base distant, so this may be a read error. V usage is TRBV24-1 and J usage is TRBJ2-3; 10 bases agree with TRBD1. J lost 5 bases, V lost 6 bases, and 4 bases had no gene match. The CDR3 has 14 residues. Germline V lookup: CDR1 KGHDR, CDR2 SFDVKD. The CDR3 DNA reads TGTGCCACCAGTAGACAGGGGGCGGGAGATACGCAGTATTTT. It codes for CATSRQGAGDTQYF.

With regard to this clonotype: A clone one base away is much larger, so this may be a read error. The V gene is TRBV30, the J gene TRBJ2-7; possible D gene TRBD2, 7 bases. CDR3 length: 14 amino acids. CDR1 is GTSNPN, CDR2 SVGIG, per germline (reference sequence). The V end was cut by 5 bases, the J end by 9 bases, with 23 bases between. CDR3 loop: CAWGGRGASVVQYF. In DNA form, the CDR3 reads TGTGCCTGGGGGGGTCGGGGGGCGAGTGTTGTGCAGTACTTC.

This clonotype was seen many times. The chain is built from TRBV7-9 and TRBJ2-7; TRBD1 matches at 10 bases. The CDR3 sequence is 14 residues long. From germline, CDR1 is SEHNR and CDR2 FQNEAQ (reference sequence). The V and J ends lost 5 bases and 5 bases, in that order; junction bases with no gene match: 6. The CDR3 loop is CASSPPGQGDEQYF. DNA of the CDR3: TGTGCCAGCAGCCCGCCTGGACAGGGGGACGAGCAGTACTTC.

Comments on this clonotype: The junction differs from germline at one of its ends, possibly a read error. The CDR3 coding sequence is TGTGCCAGCAGTTACCCAGCGGGAGGTCAAGATACGCAATATTTT. Translation gives CASSYPAGGQDTQYF. The rearrangement links TRBV6-5 to TRBJ2-3, with TRBD2 matching 9 bases. In germline, CDR1 is MNHEY, CDR2 SVGAGI. This CDR3 comprises 15 residues.